A single sample gave rise to the 7 T cell receptor beta chains below, sequenced in a study of beta chain features in type 1 diabetes. All of the isolated RNA was reverse transcribed, so expressed TCRB transcripts were sequenced. The method was immunoSEQ multiplex PCR; TCRdb's version includes in-frame clones alone and lacks a portion of them. This table holds about 240,000 clones, 25% to 35% found once. The sequencing input was central memory CD4+ T cells from blood. These TCRs come from a young man in good health.

In its sample, this clone was seen a few times. The CDR3, as DNA: TGCGCCAGCAGCTTGGCTGACAGGAACACTGAAGCTTTCTTT. As protein: CASSLADRNTEAFF. The chain recombines TRBV5-1 with TRBJ1-1, with D perhaps matching TRBD1 (5 bases). The CDR3 runs to 14 residues. Germline values: CDR1 SGHRS, CDR2 YFSETQ. Between the trimmed V and J ends, which lost 0 bases and 1 base, there was a span of 7 bases.

J is TRBJ1-2 and V is TRBV15; TRBD1 agrees at 7 bases. With V trimmed by 5 bases and J by 8 bases, 8 bases remained unmatched. CDR3 length: 13 amino acids. The germline V gene has CDR1 LNHNV and CDR2 YYDKDF (reference sequence). The CDR3 DNA reads TGTGCCACCAGCGGCAGGGGGACTTTCGGCTACACCTTC. Translating it yields CATSGRGTFGYTF.

This chain uses TRBV7-9 with TRBJ2-5; TRBD2 is a possible D gene (5 bases). This CDR3 spans 13 amino acids. The germline V gene encodes CDR1 SEHNR and CDR2 FQNEAQ (reference sequence). Trimming took 0 bases from V and 5 from J, leaving 7 bases between them. CDR3 sequence (DNA): TGTGCCAGCAGCTTAGCAGGCGGGGAGACCCAGTACTTC. Translation: CASSLAGGETQYF. The full variable domain, completed using reference TRBV7-9 and TRBJ2-5, is DTGVSQNPRHKITKRGQNVTFRCDPISEHNRLYWYRQTLGQGPEFLTYFQNEAQLEKSRLLSDRFSAERPKGSFSTLEIQRTEQGDSAMYLCASSLAGGETQYFGPGTRLLVL.

The chain uses TRBV7-2 and TRBJ1-1, with 8 bases identical to TRBD1. Unmatched junction bases numbered 8, after V lost 4 bases and J lost 4 bases. Germline values: CDR1 SGHTA, CDR2 FQGNSA. CDR3 length: 15 amino acids. CDR3 residues: CASSSLQGAGTEAFF. As DNA, the CDR3 is TGTGCCAGCAGCTCCTTGCAGGGGGCAGGCACTGAAGCTTTCTTT.

The chain links TRBV6-6 to TRBJ1-1; maybe TRBD1 (5 bases). The ends were cut back, 4 bases at V and 7 bases at J, with 19 bases in the middle. This CDR3 comprises 15 residues. Germline V gene sequence: CDR1 MNHNY, CDR2 SVGAGI (reference sequence). CDR3 protein: CASSSGGATRGEAFF. The CDR3 region has the DNA TGTGCCAGCAGTTCTGGGGGAGCTACTCGGGGTGAAGCTTTCTTT.

This rearrangement joins TRBV29-1 to TRBJ1-1, with D possibly being TRBD1 (5 bases). Germline lookup yields CDR1 SQVTM and CDR2 ANQGSEA. CDR3 size: 11 residues. The V and J ends lost 7 bases and 1 base respectively, with 7 bases between them. DNA of the CDR3: TGCAGCGGGGACCGGAACACTGAAGCTTTCTTT. Translating it yields CSGDRNTEAFF.

The J gene is TRBJ2-7, the V gene TRBV6-5, with TRBD2 identical over 13 bases. J lost 2 bases, V lost 0 bases, and 1 base had no gene match. In germline, CDR1 is MNHEY, CDR2 SVGAGI. CDR3 length: 16 amino acids. This CDR3 is CASSYSTSGRAYEQYF. In nucleotides, the CDR3 is TGTGCCAGCAGTTACTCTACTAGCGGGAGGGCCTACGAGCAGTACTTC.